This T cell receptor beta chain was captured in a study of shared clonotypes between healthy human individuals. Across the whole study: Donor composition was a couple of women and three men, aged 18 to 49.

Study findings and constraints: Blood alone was sampled, and tissue repertoires likely differ. Donor clonotype sharing was expected to depend on sequencing depth.

A CD45RA+ naive subset and a CD45RA-negative memory subset were split from CD4+ cells. The CDR3 totals 15 residues. Germline V CDR1 and CDR2: SGHRS, YFSETQ. J lost 1 base, V lost 4 bases, and 2 bases had no gene match. With respect to this clone: The antigen is not known.

Here immunoSEQ multiplex PCR was the method, and the copy in TCRdb shows in-frame clones only, minus some. The sample yields about 2.3 million clones, around 93% seen once. The clonotype originates from a man in his late teens or twenties in good health. Some clones in this sample may be carry-over from other donors' samples. Input material: naive CD4+ T cells from PBMCs. Subset here: CD45RA+ positively selected. V and J are TRBV5-1 and TRBJ1-6; 7 positions match TRBD1. The CDR3 loop is CASSLTGSYNSPLHF. The CDR3 DNA follows: TGCGCCAGCAGCCTGACAGGGTCCTATAATTCACCCCTCCACTTT.